The 24 T cell receptor beta chains reported below all come from one sample, sequenced in a study of blood T cell repertoires in COVID-19. Only in-frame clones appear in the TCRdb table, and some are missing; sequencing was by immunoSEQ multiplex PCR. The profile shows under 45,000 clones, more than 75% of them singletons. Sequencing used peripheral blood. The receptors here all came from a man older than 75 with active COVID-19.

In its sample, this clone was seen a few times. The rearrangement uses TRBV3-1 (or the pseudogene TRBV3-2) and TRBJ1-1; D not certain. CDR3 length equals 14 residues. V was shortened by 4 bases and J by 6 bases, with 15 bases between the two germline ends. The germline CDR1 and CDR2 sequences are LGHDT and YNNKEL (reference sequence). The CDR3 DNA follows: TGTGCCAGCAGCCCGCGCTCCTGGAGCTCTGAAGCTTTCTTT. This encodes CASSPRSWSSEAFF.

The genes are TRBV7-9 and TRBJ2-3; 9 nucleotides agree with TRBD2. Germline V gene data show CDR1 as SEHNR and CDR2 as FQNEAQ (reference sequence). After removal of 2 bases from V and 2 bases from J, the junction contained 2 bases not matched to a gene. This CDR3 contains 15 residues. The CDR3 here is CASSLPSGTTDTQYF. The DNA for the CDR3 is TGTGCCAGCAGCTTACCTAGCGGGACCACAGATACGCAGTATTTT.

The V gene is TRBV2, the J gene TRBJ2-5; TRBD1 matches 10 bases. Germline values: CDR1 SNHLY, CDR2 FYNNEI. This CDR3 region has 13 residues. After removal of 8 bases from V and 4 bases from J, the junction contained 4 bases not matched to a gene. The DNA for the CDR3 is TGTGCCAGCGCAGACAGGGGGCGAGAGACCCAGTACTTC. Translation gives CASADRGRETQYF.

This rearrangement joins TRBV5-1 to TRBJ2-2; D is ambiguous. The CDR3 sequence is 15 residues long. The germline V gene has CDR1 SGHRS and CDR2 YFSETQ. V lost 0 bases, J lost 2 bases, and 8 bases lay in between. The CDR3 loop reads CASSLEQTNTGELFF. For the CDR3, the DNA is TGCGCCAGCAGCTTGGAACAGACAAACACCGGGGAGCTGTTTTTT. Full variable domain (remainder filled in from reference TRBV5-1 and TRBJ2-2): KAGVTQTPRYLIKTRGQQVTLSCSPISGHRSVSWYQQTPGQGLQFLFEYFSETQRNKGNFPGRFSGRQFSNSRSEMNVSTLELGDSALYLCASSLEQTNTGELFFGEGSRLTVL.

This rearrangement joins TRBV9 to TRBJ2-1, with 9 nucleotides matching TRBD2. The CDR3 is 15 residues long. Looked up from germline, CDR1 is SGDLS and CDR2 is YYNGEE. The ends lost 3 bases at V and 7 bases at J; junction bases unmatched: 8. CDR3 loop: CASSASGIVSNEQFF. The CDR3 bases are TGTGCCAGCAGCGCTAGCGGGATTGTATCAAATGAGCAGTTCTTC.

The chain employs TRBV10-3 and TRBJ1-1, with D uncertain. V shed 0 bases and J shed 6 bases, with 17 bases lying between them. CDR1 is ENHRY and CDR2 is SYGVKD in the germline V gene. This CDR3 spans 16 amino acids. In DNA, the CDR3 is TGTGCCATCAGTGAGTCGTCTCCCCTCCCCTTTTCTGAAGCTTTCTTT. It specifies CAISESSPLPFSEAFF.

This rearrangement joins TRBV5-4 to TRBJ1-1; maybe TRBD1 (6 bases). Germline CDR1 SGHNT, CDR2 YYREEE (reference sequence). The CDR3 sequence is 16 residues long. The germline V and J ends were trimmed by 4 bases and 1 base, with 17 bases remaining between them. The CDR3 region has the DNA TGTGCCAGCAGCCAGATGTCAGGGGCGCGGAACACTGAAGCTTTCTTT. Residues: CASSQMSGARNTEAFF.

The V call is TRBV28, the J call TRBJ2-7; the D gene is possibly TRBD2 (5 bases). The CDR3 spans 13 residues. V shed 6 bases and J shed 3 bases, with 12 bases lying between them. Germline V gene lookup returns CDR1 MDHEN and CDR2 SYDVKM. CDR3 amino acids: CASRIFGGYEQYF. In nucleotides, the CDR3 is TGTGCCAGCAGGATTTTCGGAGGCTACGAGCAGTACTTC.

The chain joins TRBV6-2 or TRBV6-3 to TRBJ2-1; 9 bases match TRBD2. The length of the CDR3 is 14 residues. CDR1 and CDR2 (germline): MNHEY, SVGEGT. The V segment lost 5 bases and the J segment 4 bases; nucleotides outside the gene matches: 3. The CDR3 DNA reads TGTGCCAGCAGTCGCGGGGGGGGTTACAATGAGCAGTTCTTC. It translates to CASSRGGGYNEQFF.

The V call is TRBV15, the J call TRBJ2-7; D is unresolved. Between the trimmed V and J ends, which lost 0 bases and 0 bases, there was a span of 6 bases. There are 14 residues in the CDR3. CDR1 and CDR2 from the germline V gene are LNHNV and YYDKDF (reference sequence). Here the CDR3 reads CATSRDRVSYEQYF. CDR3 DNA: TGTGCCACCAGCAGAGACCGGGTCTCCTACGAGCAGTACTTC.

The chain couples TRBV7-2 to TRBJ2-6, with D possibly TRBD1 on 5 matching bases. The V end was cut by 4 bases, the J end by 1 base, with 11 bases between. This CDR3 is 16 amino acids long. Per the germline V gene, CDR1 is SGHTA and CDR2 is FQGNSA. For the CDR3, the DNA is TGTGCCAGCAGCTCGCGACAGACATCTGGGGCCAACGTCCTGACTTTC. It codes for CASSSRQTSGANVLTF.

The chain uses TRBV5-5 and TRBJ2-3; 8 bases align to TRBD2. J lost 5 bases, V lost 1 base, and 9 bases had no gene match. Germline V gene lookup returns CDR1 SGHKS and CDR2 YYEKEE (reference sequence). The CDR3 is 16 amino acids. CDR3 loop: CASSLNGGRREDTQYF. The CDR3 coding sequence is TGTGCCAGCAGCTTGAATGGCGGGAGGAGAGAAGATACGCAGTATTTT.

V and J are TRBV29-1 and TRBJ2-2; D gene ambiguous. The germline V gene has CDR1 SQVTM and CDR2 ANQGSEA. The V end lost 4 bases, the J end lost 1 base, and 4 bases lay between the germline ends. CDR3 size: 12 residues. This chain's CDR3 is CSVAWNTGELFF. DNA for the CDR3: TGCAGCGTTGCCTGGAACACCGGGGAGCTGTTTTTT.

This clone was found once. This CDR3 is CASIDRGASNQPQHF. CDR3 nucleotides: TGTGCCAGCATCGACCGGGGGGCTAGCAATCAGCCCCAGCATTTT. The V call is TRBV19, the J call TRBJ1-5; perhaps TRBD1 as D (6 bases). This CDR3 spans 15 amino acids. From germline, CDR1 is LNHDA and CDR2 SQIVND (reference sequence). V lost 9 bases, J lost 0 bases, and 15 bases lay in between.

The J gene is TRBJ1-1, the V gene TRBV28; D perhaps matches TRBD1 (6 bases). V was trimmed by 0 bases and J by 1 base, leaving 9 bases between them. Germline loops: CDR1 MDHEN, CDR2 SYDVKM. The CDR3 runs to 15 residues. As DNA, the CDR3 is TGTGCCAGCAGTTTATGGGGGGCCAGGAACACTGAAGCTTTCTTT. Translating it yields CASSLWGARNTEAFF. The full variable domain, completed using reference TRBV28 and TRBJ1-1, is DVKVTQSSRYLVKRTGEKVFLECVQDMDHENMFWYRQDPGLGLRLIYFSYDVKMKEKGDIPEGYSVSREKKERFSLILESASTNQTSMYLCASSLWGARNTEAFFGQGTRLTVV.

This chain links TRBV11-2 with TRBJ1-1, with D possibly being TRBD1 (5 bases). Germline V gene lookup returns CDR1 SGHAT and CDR2 FQNNGV. The CDR3 is 14 residues long. V was trimmed by 4 bases and J by 8 bases, leaving 17 bases between them. The CDR3 DNA follows: TGTGCCAGCAGCTCTAACGGGGTCCGGGGGGAAGCTTTCTTT. It codes for CASSSNGVRGEAFF. Full variable domain (remainder filled in from reference TRBV11-2 and TRBJ1-1): EAGVAQSPRYKIIEKRQSVAFWCNPISGHATLYWYQQILGQGPKLLIQFQNNGVVDDSQLPKDRFSAERLKGVDSTLKIQPAKLEDSAVYLCASSSNGVRGEAFFGQGTRLTVV.

The gene calls are TRBV14 and TRBJ1-3; weak D call: TRBD1 (6 bases). Germline V gene data show CDR1 as SGHDN and CDR2 as FVKESK. V was pared by 1 base and J by 3 bases, with 13 bases between. This CDR3 contains 16 residues. CDR3: CASSQGSGTRGNTIYF. The CDR3 DNA sequence: TGTGCCAGCAGCCAAGGCTCCGGGACACGTGGAAACACCATATATTTT.

This chain joins TRBV5-4 and TRBJ2-2; no firm D call. Germline V lookup: CDR1 SGHNT, CDR2 YYREEE (reference sequence). Trimming left V 4 bases short and J 9 bases short, with 10 bases between. This CDR3 spans 12 amino acids. In DNA, the CDR3 is TGTGCCAGCAGCATCGCTAGTAGGGAGCTGTTTTTT. Translating it yields CASSIASRELFF. Combining the CDR3 with reference TRBV5-4 and TRBJ2-2 gives the whole variable domain ETGVTQSPTHLIKTRGQQVTLRCSSQSGHNTVSWYQQALGQGPQFIFQYYREEENGRGNFPPRFSGLQFPNYSSELNVNALELDDSALYLCASSIASRELFFGEGSRLTVL.

This chain joins TRBV6-5 and TRBJ2-7; D remains ambiguous. The V end was cut by 7 bases, the J end by 3 bases, with 16 bases between. Looked up from germline, CDR1 is MNHEY and CDR2 is SVGAGI. CDR3 length equals 14 residues. The CDR3 coding sequence is TGTGCCAGCACTCGAGGCCGGTTTATCTACGAGCAGTACTTC. This gives the protein CASTRGRFIYEQYF.

J is TRBJ2-5 and V is TRBV6-6, with 7 nucleotides matching TRBD2. Germline loops: CDR1 MNHNY, CDR2 SVGAGI (reference sequence). After removal of 8 bases from V and 5 bases from J, the junction contained 2 bases not matched to a gene. The CDR3 length is 11 residues. The CDR3 sequence is CASGEGETQYF. The DNA for the CDR3 is TGTGCCAGCGGGGAGGGGGAGACCCAGTACTTC.

This clone was seen a single time. The chain joins TRBV3-1 (or the pseudogene TRBV3-2) to TRBJ2-7; 8 bases align to TRBD2. Germline V gene sequence: CDR1 LGHDT, CDR2 YNNKEL (reference sequence). The CDR3 runs 15 residues. Unmatched junction bases numbered 4, after V lost 1 base and J lost 2 bases. Here the CDR3 reads CASSQATSGPYEQYF. The CDR3 DNA follows: TGTGCCAGCAGCCAAGCAACTAGCGGTCCCTACGAGCAGTACTTC.

This chain uses TRBV15 with TRBJ2-7; D is possibly TRBD1 (6 bases). V was clipped by 0 bases and J by 4 bases, with 13 bases between them. The CDR3 spans 15 residues. The germline CDR1 and CDR2 sequences are LNHNV and YYDKDF (reference sequence). In DNA form, the CDR3 reads TGTGCCACCAGCAGAGATTTGGCAGGGGCGTACGAGCAGTACTTC. Residues: CATSRDLAGAYEQYF. Supplemented by reference TRBV15 and TRBJ2-7, the full variable domain reads DAMVIQNPRYQVTQFGKPVTLSCSQTLNHNVMYWYQQKSSQAPKLLFHYYDKDFNNEADTPDNFQSRRPNTSFCFLDIRSPGLGDTAMYLCATSRDLAGAYEQYFGPGTRLTVT.

The chain has TRBV18 and TRBJ1-1, with D possibly matching TRBD1 (5 bases). Trimming pared 6 bases from V and 1 base from J, leaving 12 bases between. The CDR3 is 14 amino acids. Germline assignment: CDR1 KGHSH and CDR2 LQKENI. The CDR3 sequence: CASSTGLRNTEAFF. DNA for the CDR3: TGTGCCAGCTCCACGGGACTTCGGAACACTGAAGCTTTCTTT.

CDR3 in DNA: TGTGCCAGCAGCGCGGACAGTACCTCTGGAAACACCATATATTTT. Protein: CASSADSTSGNTIYF. The chain joins TRBV11-2 to TRBJ1-3, with TRBD1 as a possible D gene (6 bases). V lost 5 bases and J 0 bases, leaving 11 bases between the germline ends. CDR3 length equals 15 residues. The germline V gene encodes CDR1 SGHAT and CDR2 FQNNGV.